Below, 21 T cell receptor beta chains from the same sample are listed, as sequenced in a study of CD8 T cells in ankylosing spondylitis. TCRdb called the 5' RACE reads again in MiXCR, with one record for every CDR3 protein. Counted here are about 200,000 distinct CDR3 sequences, about 13% occurring once; the ten biggest clones make up approximately 16%. The source material was blood, either unsorted or a sorted T cell fraction (not recorded which). These receptor sequences come from a male donor with ankylosing spondylitis or in good health (not recorded which).

The chain couples TRBV6-1 to TRBJ2-2; a weak D match, TRBD1 (6 bases). V was cut by 3 bases and J by 5 bases, with 16 bases left in between. Germline V lookup: CDR1 MNHNS, CDR2 SASEGT. The CDR3 spans 16 residues. CDR3 DNA: TGTGCCAGCAGTGATAGGGCAGGGGCCCGGACCGGGGAGCTGTTTTTT. Protein sequence: CASSDRAGARTGELFF.

This clonotype was observed a few times. The V and J genes are TRBV6-2 or TRBV6-3 and TRBJ2-1; 8 bases map to TRBD1. The V gene's germline CDR1 is MNHEY and CDR2 SVGEGT. V trimming: 1 base; J trimming: 8 bases; junction bases outside the gene matches: 4. CDR3 length: 14 residues. DNA for the CDR3: TGTGCCAGCAGTTACTACAGGGGGAACGATGAGCAGTTCTTC. Translation: CASSYYRGNDEQFF.

This clonotype has more than one count but fewer than ten. This chain uses TRBV7-9 with TRBJ2-1; 13 bases line up with TRBD2. The junction had 4 bases not matched to a gene; V was cut back by 5 bases and J by 0 bases. Germline values: CDR1 SEHNR, CDR2 FQNEAQ (reference sequence). This CDR3 spans 17 amino acids. CDR3 region: CASSPGTSGASYNEQFF. CDR3 DNA sequence: TGTGCCAGCAGCCCCGGGACTAGCGGGGCCTCCTACAATGAGCAGTTCTTC.

This clonotype was counted many times. The chain links TRBV4-1 to TRBJ2-3, with D perhaps given as TRBD1 or TRBD2 (5 bases each). Trimming cost V 1 base and J 6 bases, with 11 bases left between them. Germline loops: CDR1 MGHRA, CDR2 YSYEKL. CDR3 length: 14 residues. CDR3 in amino acids: CASSQVHGADTQYF. CDR3 nucleotides: TGCGCCAGCAGCCAAGTTCACGGGGCGGATACGCAGTATTTT.

The chain has TRBV13 and TRBJ2-1; D remains ambiguous. The ends were cut back, 10 bases at V and 6 bases at J, with 13 bases in the middle. Per germline, CDR1 PRHDT and CDR2 FYEKMQ (reference sequence). This CDR3 has 12 amino acids. Written as DNA, the CDR3 is TGTGCCACCAAGGAGACACCCAATGAGCAGTTCTTC. It yields the protein CATKETPNEQFF. The entire variable domain, with the rest obtained from reference TRBV13 and TRBJ2-1, is as follows: AAGVIQSPRHLIKEKRETATLKCYPIPRHDTVYWYQQGPGQDPQFLISFYEKMQSDKGSIPDRFSAQQFSDYHSELNMSSLELGDSALYFCATKETPNEQFFGPGTRLTVL.

This clonotype was seen only a few times. The rearrangement uses TRBV18 and TRBJ1-4, with D unresolved. Trimming cost V 6 bases and J 3 bases, with 8 bases left between them. This CDR3 has 13 amino acids. The germline CDR1 and CDR2 sequences are KGHSH and LQKENI. The chain's CDR3 is CASSQPSNEKLFF. The CDR3 region has the DNA TGTGCCAGCTCGCAGCCTTCTAATGAAAAACTGTTTTTT.

This clonotype came up a few times. The chain employs TRBV6-1 and TRBJ2-6; tentatively, D is TRBD2 (5 bases). The CDR3 is 16 amino acids. Trimming cost V 0 bases and J 2 bases, with 8 bases left between them. CDR1 is MNHNS and CDR2 is SASEGT in the germline V gene. The CDR3 DNA reads TGTGCCAGCAGTGAAGCAGCCGGGACTGGGGCCAACGTCCTGACTTTC. It is translated as CASSEAAGTGANVLTF.

This clonotype was seen more than once but under ten times. This sequence joins TRBV20-1 and TRBJ1-2; no clear D gene. CDR3 size: 12 residues. Germline loops: CDR1 DFQATT, CDR2 SNEGSKA (reference sequence). Trimming took off 3 bases at V and 3 bases at J, with 8 bases between the two ends. The CDR3 is CSASGDYYGYTF. DNA for the CDR3: TGCAGTGCTAGCGGGGATTACTATGGCTACACCTTC.

This clonotype came up a few times. V usage is TRBV27 and J usage is TRBJ2-7, with 12 bases matching TRBD2. The CDR3 runs to 16 residues. Germline V gene lookup returns CDR1 MNHEY and CDR2 SMNVEV (reference sequence). J lost 7 bases, V lost 3 bases, and 10 bases had no gene match. The CDR3 loop is CASSFLLAGGPGEQYF. Here the CDR3 DNA reads TGTGCCAGCAGTTTCCTGCTAGCGGGAGGGCCGGGTGAGCAGTACTTC.

The V gene is TRBV2, the J gene TRBJ2-7; 9 bases are a match to TRBD2. With 4 bases clipped from V and 3 bases from J, the junction kept 4 bases outside the gene matches. CDR1 is SNHLY, CDR2 FYNNEI, per germline. The CDR3 sequence is 14 residues long. The CDR3 region has the DNA TGTGCCAGCAGTGTCGTAGCGGGAGACTACGAGCAGTACTTC. Translating gives CASSVVAGDYEQYF.

CDR3 DNA: TGTGCCTCGACAGGGACTAGCGGAGAAGAGACCCAGTACTTC. This encodes CASTGTSGEETQYF. V and J are TRBV30 and TRBJ2-5, with 11 bases identical to TRBD2. V trimming: 7 bases; J trimming: 3 bases; junction bases outside the gene matches: 7. Germline V lookup: CDR1 GTSNPN, CDR2 SVGIG (reference sequence). CDR3 length: 14 residues.

This clonotype was observed a few times. V usage is TRBV11-1 and J usage is TRBJ2-3, with D possibly being TRBD2 (5 bases). The V end lost 0 bases, the J end lost 7 bases, and 23 bases lay between the germline ends. This CDR3 spans 18 amino acids. In germline, CDR1 is SGHAT, CDR2 FQDESV (reference sequence). As DNA, the CDR3 is TGTGCCAGCAGCTTAGCAAGCCGCCCAGTCCAAGGAGGTAATACGCAGTATTTT. It codes for CASSLASRPVQGGNTQYF.

This clonotype has at least ten counts. CDR3 nucleotide sequence: TGCGCCAGCAGCCAAGGGCTAGCGGGGGTGGAGACCCAGTACTTC. As protein: CASSQGLAGVETQYF. The rearrangement uses TRBV4-1 and TRBJ2-5, with 10 positions matching TRBD2. J lost 5 bases, V lost 1 base, and 4 bases had no gene match. The CDR3 is 15 residues long. The V gene's germline CDR1 is MGHRA and CDR2 YSYEKL.

The rearrangement joins TRBV6-2 or TRBV6-3 to TRBJ2-7; D not resolved. The CDR3 has 11 amino acids. The germline V gene encodes CDR1 MNHEY and CDR2 SVGEGT. Trimming took off 8 bases at V and 3 bases at J, with 8 bases between the two ends. The CDR3: CASGWGYEQYF. DNA of the CDR3: TGTGCCAGCGGCTGGGGCTACGAGCAGTACTTC.

The DNA of the CDR3 is TGCGCCAGCAGCCACCTACAGGGTGTGGACACTGAAGCTTTCTTT. It codes for CASSHLQGVDTEAFF. The chain couples TRBV4-1 to TRBJ1-1; tentatively, D is TRBD1 (6 bases). V was shortened by 3 bases and J by 3 bases, with 14 bases between the two germline ends. This CDR3 spans 15 amino acids. Germline-derived CDR1 and CDR2 are MGHRA and YSYEKL.

This clonotype has more than one count but fewer than ten. The chain uses TRBV9 and TRBJ1-4, with 7 bases lining up with TRBD1. This CDR3 has 15 residues. The germline V gene encodes CDR1 SGDLS and CDR2 YYNGEE. After removal of 6 bases from V and 0 bases from J, the junction contained 5 bases not matched to a gene. Here the CDR3 reads CASTETGSTNEKLFF. The CDR3 DNA reads as TGTGCCAGCACCGAGACAGGGTCAACTAATGAAAAACTGTTTTTT.

In this sample, this clonotype turned up a few times. The V and J genes are TRBV29-1 and TRBJ2-2, with 9 bases matching TRBD1. This CDR3 comprises 13 residues. Germline CDR1 and CDR2: SQVTM and ANQGSEA. J was trimmed by 6 bases and V by 6 bases; bases with no gene match: 5. This CDR3 reads CSVPGQGAGELFF. The CDR3 DNA reads as TGCAGCGTGCCGGGACAGGGTGCCGGGGAGCTGTTTTTT.

This clonotype was recorded once. The V and J genes are TRBV6-1 and TRBJ2-7, with D unclear. From germline, CDR1 is MNHNS and CDR2 SASEGT. V lost 2 bases to trimming and J lost 2 bases, with 13 bases between them. CDR3 size: 15 residues. The CDR3 coding sequence is TGTGCCAGCAGTGAACTTACCTGGCGGCCCTACGAGCAGTACTTC. Translating it yields CASSELTWRPYEQYF.

There are a few counts of this clonotype. The V and J genes are TRBV20-1 and TRBJ2-6; D unclear. The germline CDR1 and CDR2 sequences are DFQATT and SNEGSKA (reference sequence). The CDR3 has 17 residues. Trimming cost V 2 bases and J 1 base, with 15 bases left between them. The CDR3 DNA reads TGCAGTGCTAGAAAGGCAGGAGCTTATTCTGGGGCCAACGTCCTGACTTTC. Translating gives CSARKAGAYSGANVLTF.

The CDR3 loop is CASSQDVVNYGYTF. Here the CDR3 DNA reads TGCGCCAGCAGCCAAGATGTAGTCAACTATGGCTACACCTTC. The chain combines TRBV4-1 with TRBJ1-2; no clear D. V shed 0 bases and J shed 2 bases, with 7 bases lying between them. Looked up from germline, CDR1 is MGHRA and CDR2 is YSYEKL. This CDR3 has 14 amino acids.

This clonotype was detected a few times. This chain links TRBV12-3 or TRBV12-4 with TRBJ2-1, with 11 nucleotides matching TRBD2. The CDR3 consists of 16 residues. The J segment lost 5 bases and the V segment lost 5 bases, leaving 8 bases of the junction unmatched. Here the CDR3 reads CASSVGTSGSDNEQFF. As DNA, the CDR3 is TGTGCCAGCAGTGTAGGTACTAGCGGGAGCGACAATGAGCAGTTCTTC.